This paragraph reports one T cell receptor beta chain. Its cognate antigen is unknown. One end of the junction is discordant with germline, which a read error may explain. Primers included in the PCR were 60 Vbeta and 13 Jbeta primers. The data were produced by immunoSEQ multiplex PCR, yet TCRdb's version contains in-frame clones alone and is incomplete. Listed are 100,000 to 150,000 clones; approximately 1.7% falls within the top ten. Germline V gives CDR1 SGHDN, CDR2 FVKESK. This CDR3 spans 12 amino acids. The data stem from a study of cytomegalovirus exposure and HLA in healthy donors. General study findings and limits: Analysis performed later found roughly 17,000 TCR beta sequences associated with HLA alleles at 0.05 false discovery rate. Roughly uniform depth of sequencing across donors was assumed in presence/absence analyses. The likely origin of a cluster of highly shared sequence variants was a sequencing artifact. The study labeled more than 150 TCR beta chains cytomegalovirus-associated.

This chain joins TRBV14 and TRBJ2-5, with D hard to call. The sample taken for sequencing was PBMCs. The origin of this receptor is a man aged 18 to 29 in good health and CMV-seronegative. CDR3 nucleotide sequence: TGTGCCAGCAGCCAAGCCGAGGAGACGCCTCACTTC. Protein sequence: CASSQAEETPHF.